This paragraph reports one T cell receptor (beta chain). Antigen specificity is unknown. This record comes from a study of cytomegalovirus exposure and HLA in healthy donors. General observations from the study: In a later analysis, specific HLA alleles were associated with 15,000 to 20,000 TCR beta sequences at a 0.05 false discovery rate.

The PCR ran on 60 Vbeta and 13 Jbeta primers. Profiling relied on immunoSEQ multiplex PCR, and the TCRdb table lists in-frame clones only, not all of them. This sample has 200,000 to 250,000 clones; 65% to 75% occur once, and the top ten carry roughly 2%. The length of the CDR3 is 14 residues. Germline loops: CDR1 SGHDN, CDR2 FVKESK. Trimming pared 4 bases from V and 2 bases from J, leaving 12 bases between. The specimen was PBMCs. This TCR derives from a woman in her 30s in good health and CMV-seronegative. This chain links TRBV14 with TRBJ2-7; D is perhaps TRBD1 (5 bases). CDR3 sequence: CASSPWTWPYEQYF. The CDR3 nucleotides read TGTGCCAGCAGCCCGTGGACATGGCCCTACGAGCAGTACTTC.